This passage covers 20 T cell receptor beta chains from one sample sequenced in a study of patients and donors after allogeneic stem cell transplantation. TCRdb re-called the RT-PCR reads through MiXCR, storing one row per CDR3 protein. The table shows 400,000 to 500,000 distinct CDR3 sequences, with under 20% occurring only once. Sequenced: blood, either unsorted or a sorted T cell fraction (not recorded which). The receptors were sampled from a human donor who was either an allogeneic HSCT recipient or a stem cell or donor lymphocyte infusion donor (not recorded which). It is not recorded whose cells these are; they may come from a transplant donor.

This clonotype was picked up many times. This chain connects TRBV20-1 to TRBJ1-5; 10 positions agree with TRBD1. Losses at the gene ends were 6 bases for V and 6 bases for J; bases not matched to a gene: 8. Germline CDR1 DFQATT, CDR2 SNEGSKA (reference sequence). There are 14 residues in the CDR3. CDR3 nucleotide sequence: TGCAGTGCCACAGACAGGGGGCTCGGTCAGCCCCAGCATTTT. Translated, it gives CSATDRGLGQPQHF.

This clonotype was seen repeatedly, ten times or more. The J gene is TRBJ1-1, the V gene TRBV12-3 or TRBV12-4; D unclear. V lost 4 bases to trimming and J lost 4 bases, with 16 bases between them. The CDR3 has 15 amino acids. The CDR3 nucleotides read TGTGCCAGCAGTTCCCCGACTAGGATGGGCACTGAAGCTTTCTTT. This translates into CASSSPTRMGTEAFF.

This clonotype was counted only a few times. The chain joins TRBV13 to TRBJ2-5, with unresolved D. Germline CDR1 reads PRHDT; CDR2 reads FYEKMQ (reference sequence). The CDR3 contains 15 residues. The V end was cut by 4 bases, the J end by 0 bases, with 12 bases between. CDR3 sequence reads: CASSYQQVYQETQYF. The CDR3 nucleotides are TGTGCCAGCAGCTACCAGCAGGTTTACCAAGAGACCCAGTACTTC.

The chain couples TRBV18 to TRBJ2-3; D is unresolved. V lost 1 base and J 6 bases, leaving 8 bases between the germline ends. From germline, CDR1 is KGHSH and CDR2 LQKENI. There are 13 residues in the CDR3. CDR3 amino acids: CASSPLVVDTQYF. The CDR3 bases are TGTGCCAGCTCACCACTAGTAGTGGATACGCAGTATTTT.

The V gene is TRBV20-1, the J gene TRBJ2-7, with TRBD1 identical over 7 bases. CDR1 and CDR2 (germline): DFQATT, SNEGSKA (reference sequence). This CDR3 is 15 amino acids long. V lost 2 bases, J lost 3 bases, and 10 bases stayed unmatched. The CDR3 nucleotides read TGCAGTGCTAGAACCCGACAGGGTGGTGGCTACGAGCAGTACTTC. As protein: CSARTRQGGGYEQYF.

This clonotype has more than one count but fewer than ten. This rearrangement joins TRBV18 to TRBJ2-3; TRBD1 matches at 9 bases. The germline V gene has CDR1 KGHSH and CDR2 LQKENI. J was trimmed by 3 bases and V by 5 bases; bases with no gene match: 9. The CDR3 consists of 16 residues. The CDR3 coding sequence is TGTGCCAGCTCATCTCCGGGACAGGGATTAACAGATACGCAGTATTTT. Protein sequence: CASSSPGQGLTDTQYF.

This clonotype appeared many times. V gene TRBV15 combines with J gene TRBJ2-1; 7 positions match TRBD2. The CDR3 length is 14 residues. Germline V CDR1 and CDR2: LNHNV, YYDKDF (reference sequence). V lost 7 bases and J lost 5; bases outside the gene matches: 8. This CDR3 is CATTRGGRDNEQFF. The CDR3, as DNA: TGTGCCACCACCCGAGGAGGGAGGGACAATGAGCAGTTCTTC.

The CDR3: CASSPGRGGSTDTQYF. The CDR3 DNA reads TGCGCCAGCAGCCCGGGGAGGGGAGGGAGCACAGATACGCAGTATTTT. The V and J genes are TRBV5-1 and TRBJ2-3, with 7 bases lining up with TRBD2. J was trimmed by 0 bases and V by 4 bases; bases with no gene match: 8. This CDR3 spans 16 amino acids. Germline V lookup: CDR1 SGHRS, CDR2 YFSETQ.

The chain carries TRBV5-4 and TRBJ2-7, with TRBD2 matching over 13 bases. This CDR3 is 15 amino acids long. J lost 4 bases, V lost 4 bases, and 5 bases had no gene match. The germline CDR1 and CDR2 sequences are SGHNT and YYREEE (reference sequence). The CDR3 loop is CASSRTSGSIYEQYF. CDR3 in DNA: TGTGCCAGCAGCCGGACTAGCGGGAGTATTTACGAGCAGTACTTC.

For the CDR3, the DNA is TGCGCCAGCAGCCAACCGGGACCCCCGGGGGATGAGCAGTTCTTC. It translates to CASSQPGPPGDEQFF. The V and J genes are TRBV4-1 and TRBJ2-1; possible D gene TRBD2, 6 bases. CDR3 size: 15 residues. Trimming took 2 bases from V and 8 from J, leaving 16 bases between them. CDR1 MGHRA and CDR2 YSYEKL come from the germline V gene.

This clonotype was counted only a few times. This chain joins TRBV6-2 or TRBV6-3 and TRBJ2-7; TRBD1 matches at 7 bases. The germline V gene has CDR1 MNHEY and CDR2 SVGEGT. V lost 9 bases to trimming and J lost 2 bases; unmatched junction nucleotides: 13. The CDR3 spans 15 residues. The CDR3 DNA is TGTGCCAGGGGAAGTCCGGGACAGTACGCCTACGAGCAGTACTTC. Its translation: CARGSPGQYAYEQYF.

The genes are TRBV27 and TRBJ2-7, with 7 bases that match TRBD1. The CDR3 is made up of 14 amino acids. Germline lookup yields CDR1 MNHEY and CDR2 SMNVEV (reference sequence). V gave up 5 bases and J gave up 3 bases; unmatched junction bases: 7. CDR3: CASSHPGQLYEQYF. The CDR3 nucleotides are TGTGCCAGCAGTCACCCGGGACAGCTCTACGAGCAGTACTTC.

The chain couples TRBV18 to TRBJ2-5; 7 nucleotides align to TRBD1. Germline CDR1 KGHSH, CDR2 LQKENI. The CDR3 is 16 residues long. J lost 5 bases, V lost 2 bases, and 11 bases had no gene match. The CDR3 coding sequence is TGTGCCAGCTCACCATCCGAGGCAGGGGGAACTGAGACCCAGTACTTC. This encodes CASSPSEAGGTETQYF.

There are a few counts of this clonotype. The chain joins TRBV19 to TRBJ2-7; unclear D gene. Germline CDR1 and CDR2: LNHDA and SQIVND (reference sequence). Trimming cost V 2 bases and J 4 bases, with 12 bases left between them. The CDR3 runs 14 residues. The CDR3 loop reads CASSIKGMQYEQYF. The CDR3 nucleotides read TGTGCCAGTAGTATAAAAGGGATGCAATACGAGCAGTACTTC. The full variable domain, completed using reference TRBV19 and TRBJ2-7, is DGGITQSPKYLFRKEGQNVTLSCEQNLNHDAMYWYRQDPGQGLRLIYYSQIVNDFQKGDIAEGYSVSREKKESFPLTVTSAQKNPTAFYLCASSIKGMQYEQYFGPGTRLTVT.

The table lists this clonotype with a few counts. The J gene is TRBJ2-1, the V gene TRBV20-1; no definite D call. CDR1 is DFQATT and CDR2 is SNEGSKA in the germline V gene (reference sequence). This CDR3 is built from 15 residues. V lost 5 bases to trimming and J lost 0 bases, with 14 bases between them. For the CDR3, the DNA is TGCAGTGCTCAGGAGAGGTTAATCTCCTACAATGAGCAGTTCTTC. Translation: CSAQERLISYNEQFF.

The chain employs TRBV6-5 and TRBJ2-3; D is ambiguous. The germline gives CDR1 MNHEY, CDR2 SVGAGI. CDR3 length: 11 amino acids. V lost 2 bases, J lost 9 bases, and 6 bases lay in between. In DNA form, the CDR3 reads TGTGCCAGCAGTTACATCTTCACGCAGTATTTT. It specifies CASSYIFTQYF.

The chain carries TRBV19 and TRBJ2-5, with a possible D match to TRBD1 (6 bases). V lost 6 bases and J 2 bases, leaving 19 bases between the germline ends. This CDR3 has 16 residues. CDR1 is LNHDA, CDR2 SQIVND, per germline (reference sequence). CDR3: CASRITGTKNQETQYF. DNA of the CDR3: TGTGCCAGTAGAATTACCGGGACAAAAAATCAAGAGACCCAGTACTTC.

The CDR3 spells CASSNLRSGSGETQYF. CDR3 DNA sequence: TGCGCCAGCAGCAATCTTCGAAGCGGGAGTGGGGAGACCCAGTACTTC. V is TRBV5-1 and J is TRBJ2-5; 8 bases are a match to TRBD2. CDR3 length: 16 residues. Germline CDR1 SGHRS, CDR2 YFSETQ. Losses at the gene ends were 4 bases for V and 5 bases for J; bases not matched to a gene: 13.

This sequence joins TRBV24-1 and TRBJ2-5; 11 nucleotides line up with TRBD1. Germline loops: CDR1 KGHDR, CDR2 SFDVKD. V shed 3 bases, J shed 4 bases, and the junction held 6 bases outside the gene matches. This CDR3 has 16 residues. The DNA of the CDR3 is TGTGCCACCAGTGATAATGGACAGGGGGCTCTAGAGACCCAGTACTTC. Translation: CATSDNGQGALETQYF.

This chain connects TRBV20-1 to TRBJ2-6; 7 nucleotides agree with TRBD1. V lost 5 bases to trimming and J lost 1 base; unmatched junction nucleotides: 2. The V gene's germline CDR1 is DFQATT and CDR2 SNEGSKA (reference sequence). This CDR3 is built from 14 residues. DNA of the CDR3: TGCAGTGCTGCACAGGGGTCTGGGGCCAACGTCCTGACTTTC. Protein product: CSAAQGSGANVLTF.